Listed here are 10 T cell receptor beta chains from one sample, sequenced in a study of molecular identifiers for immune sequencing clone quantification. From the PCR reads, TCRdb called clonotypes with MiXCR, one entry per CDR3 protein. The profile shows about 640,000 distinct CDR3 sequences, roughly 21% of them singletons. Material for sequencing was naive CD8+ T cells from blood, with Jurkat cell RNA spiked in. This sample's subset: FACS-sorted CD8+CD4-CCR7+CD45RA+ naive T cells. Receptors originate from a human donor in good health. Some libraries in this study had Jurkat cell RNA spiked in.

The table lists this clonotype with many counts. The chain is built from TRBV20-1 and TRBJ1-5; no firm D call. The CDR3 extends over 13 amino acids. Trimming stripped 4 bases from V and 0 bases from J, with 7 bases between. Germline CDR1 is DFQATT and CDR2 is SNEGSKA (reference sequence). CDR3 sequence (DNA): TGCAGTGCTATCGGTCATAGCAATCAGCCCCAGCATTTT. Amino acid sequence: CSAIGHSNQPQHF.

On this clonotype itself: This may come from a read error, since a much larger clone is one base off. As the CDR3 is not closed by the conserved phenylalanine or tryptophan, this likely results from a read error. The rearrangement joins TRBV6-2 or TRBV6-3 to TRBJ2-7; D may be TRBD1 (6 bases). The CDR3 has 16 residues. Germline loops: CDR1 MNHEY, CDR2 SVGEGT. V dropped 4 bases and J dropped 1 base, with 17 bases sitting between them. The CDR3 spells CASSSTAGAGSYEQYL. As DNA, the CDR3 is TGTGCCAGCAGTTCTACAGCAGGGGCCGGTTCCTACGAGCAGTACCTC.

Points on this clonotype: A much larger clonotype is one base distant, so this may be a read error. V and J are TRBV7-9 and TRBJ2-5; D remains unclear. There are 14 residues in the CDR3. The germline V gene encodes CDR1 SEHNR and CDR2 FQNEAQ (reference sequence). DNA of the CDR3: TGTGCCAGCAGCTTAGTTGTGTACCAAGAGACCCTGTACTTC. It translates to CASSLVVYQETLYF.

A word on this clonotype: A read error may be the cause here, since a much bigger clone is one base away. The CDR3 does not close with the conserved phenylalanine or tryptophan, likely indicating a read error. The chain combines TRBV27 with TRBJ1-1, with a weak D call TRBD1 (6 bases). The CDR3 length is 16 residues. Per the germline V gene, CDR1 is MNHEY and CDR2 is SMNVEV (reference sequence). Trimming took off 4 bases at V and 0 bases at J, with 15 bases between the two ends. CDR3 coding DNA: TGTGCCAGCAGTTCTGATGGGGGCGGACTGAACACTGAAGCTTTCTCT. Encoded protein: CASSSDGGGLNTEAFS.

This clonotype appeared many times. J is TRBJ1-5 and V is TRBV7-2; 7 nucleotides agree with TRBD1. Germline CDR1 is SGHTA and CDR2 is FQGNSA. This CDR3 region has 15 residues. The junction had 9 bases not matched to a gene; V was cut back by 1 base and J by 9 bases. For the CDR3, the DNA is TGTGCCAGCAGCTTAGGGACAGGCCAAGTGTGGCCCCAGCATTTT. As protein: CASSLGTGQVWPQHF.

This clonotype was observed a few times. This chain uses TRBV27 with TRBJ2-7; D uncertain. V was shortened by 3 bases and J by 6 bases, with 9 bases between the two germline ends. This CDR3 spans 12 amino acids. Per the germline V gene, CDR1 is MNHEY and CDR2 is SMNVEV (reference sequence). The CDR3 region is CASSFRGVEQYF. In nucleotides, the CDR3 is TGTGCCAGCAGTTTTCGTGGGGTCGAGCAGTACTTC.

This clonotype appeared many times. J is TRBJ2-1 and V is TRBV7-9; D gene unclear. The CDR3 loop spans 12 amino acids. V was pared by 3 bases and J by 7 bases, with 7 bases between. Germline CDR1 and CDR2: SEHNR and FQNEAQ (reference sequence). The CDR3 spells CASSFDHNEQFF. The DNA for the CDR3 is TGTGCCAGCAGCTTCGATCATAATGAGCAGTTCTTC.

V gene TRBV19 combines with J gene TRBJ2-7; D may be TRBD1 or TRBD2 (5 bases each). The CDR3 is 14 residues long. The germline V gene encodes CDR1 LNHDA and CDR2 SQIVND (reference sequence). Trimming removed 6 bases at V and 2 bases at J, with 14 bases between. The CDR3 DNA sequence: TGTGCCAGTAGCCCTGAGGGCAGGGCCTACGAGCAGTACTTC. Translating it yields CASSPEGRAYEQYF.

About this clonotype: This may be a read error: a much more frequent sequence differs by one nucleotide. This chain links TRBV7-2 with TRBJ1-1, with D perhaps TRBD1 (6 bases). The CDR3 has 15 amino acids. Germline V lookup: CDR1 SGHTA, CDR2 FQGNSA. DNA of the CDR3: TGTGCCGGCAGCTTAGTACGGGGGGCTAGCACTGAAGCTTTCTTT. Its translation: CAGSLVRGASTEAFF.

As regards this clonotype: This may come from a read error, since a much larger clone is one base off. V usage is TRBV6-2 or TRBV6-3 and J usage is TRBJ1-2; no definite D call. V dropped 6 bases and J dropped 2 bases, with 16 bases sitting between them. Germline assignment: CDR1 MNHEY and CDR2 SVGEGT. This CDR3 comprises 15 residues. The CDR3 is CASSSILTENYGYTF. CDR3 coding DNA: TGTGCCAGCAGCTCGATTCTTACGGAAAACTATGGCTACACCTTC.